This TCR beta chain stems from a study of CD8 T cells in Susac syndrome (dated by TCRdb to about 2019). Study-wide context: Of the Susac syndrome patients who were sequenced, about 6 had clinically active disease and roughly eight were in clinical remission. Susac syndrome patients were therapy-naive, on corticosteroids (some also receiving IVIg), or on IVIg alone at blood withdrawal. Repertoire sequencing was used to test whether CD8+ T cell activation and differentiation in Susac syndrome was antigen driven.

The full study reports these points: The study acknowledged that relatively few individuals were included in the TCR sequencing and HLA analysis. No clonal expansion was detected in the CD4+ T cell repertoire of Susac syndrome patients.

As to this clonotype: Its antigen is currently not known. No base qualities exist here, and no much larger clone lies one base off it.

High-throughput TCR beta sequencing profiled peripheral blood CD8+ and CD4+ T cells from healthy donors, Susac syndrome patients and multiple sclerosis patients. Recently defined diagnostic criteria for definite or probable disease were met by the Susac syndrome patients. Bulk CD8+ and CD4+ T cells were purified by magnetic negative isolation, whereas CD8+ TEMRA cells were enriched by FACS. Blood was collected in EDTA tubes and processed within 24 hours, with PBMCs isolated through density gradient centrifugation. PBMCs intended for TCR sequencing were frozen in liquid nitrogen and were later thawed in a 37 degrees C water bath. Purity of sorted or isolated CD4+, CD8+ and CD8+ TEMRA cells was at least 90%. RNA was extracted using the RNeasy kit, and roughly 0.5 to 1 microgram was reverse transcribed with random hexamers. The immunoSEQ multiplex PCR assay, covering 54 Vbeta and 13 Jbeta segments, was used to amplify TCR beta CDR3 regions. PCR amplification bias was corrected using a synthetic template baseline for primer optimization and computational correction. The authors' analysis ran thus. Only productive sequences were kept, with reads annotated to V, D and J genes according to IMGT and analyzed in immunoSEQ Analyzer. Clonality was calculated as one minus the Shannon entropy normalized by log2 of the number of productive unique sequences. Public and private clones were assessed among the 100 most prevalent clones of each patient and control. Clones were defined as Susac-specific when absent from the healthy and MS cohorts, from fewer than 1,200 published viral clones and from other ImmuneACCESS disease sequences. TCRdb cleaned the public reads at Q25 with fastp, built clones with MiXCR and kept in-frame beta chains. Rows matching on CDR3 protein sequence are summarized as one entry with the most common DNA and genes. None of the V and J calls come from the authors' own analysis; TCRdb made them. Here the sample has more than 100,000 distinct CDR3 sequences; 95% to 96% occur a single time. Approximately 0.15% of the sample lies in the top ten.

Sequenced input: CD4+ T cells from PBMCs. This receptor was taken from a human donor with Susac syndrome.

The CDR3 protein is CASSPESKGTEAFF. The nucleotide sequence is given as TGTGCCAGCTCACCGGAGTCTAAGGGGACTGAAGCTTTCTTT. Rearrangement joined TRBV18 to TRBJ1-1; TRBD1 might be the D gene, on 5 matching bases. The CDR3 measures 14 amino acids from cysteine to phenylalanine. Only CDR3 DNA is held: 42 bases, read in frame from base 1. The V and J ends are trimmed by 3 bases and 5 bases, leaving 13 bases between them. The germline V gene encodes CDR1 KGHSH and CDR2 LQKENI.